Presented here are 4 T cell receptor beta chains from one specimen sequenced in a study of blood T cell repertoires in COVID-19. TCRdb keeps only in-frame clones here, not all; method: immunoSEQ multiplex PCR. This table has roughly 340,000 clones, around 91% appearing once. The sample taken for sequencing was peripheral blood. The receptor set was obtained from a young woman who had recovered from COVID-19.

This chain joins TRBV6-2 or TRBV6-3 and TRBJ2-7, with TRBD2 as a possible D gene (5 bases). The germline V gene encodes CDR1 MNHEY and CDR2 SVGEGT. Trimming pared 2 bases from V and 3 bases from J, leaving 8 bases between. The CDR3 has 13 amino acids. The CDR3 DNA is TGTGCCAGCAGTTACCGGGAATTCTACGAGCAGTACGTC. Its translation is CASSYREFYEQYV.

Written as DNA, the CDR3 is TGTGCCAGCTCACCGGGACCGGGGACAGGGACGAGGGATACGCAGTATTTT. Amino acid sequence: CASSPGPGTGTRDTQYF. This sequence joins TRBV18 and TRBJ2-3; the match to TRBD1 covers 9 bases. This CDR3 region has 17 residues. Losses at the gene ends were 3 bases for V and 6 bases for J; bases not matched to a gene: 13. Germline CDR1 KGHSH, CDR2 LQKENI. Combining the CDR3 with reference TRBV18 and TRBJ2-3 gives the whole variable domain NAGVMQNPRHLVRRRGQEARLRCSPMKGHSHVYWYRQLPEEGLKFMVYLQKENIIDESGMPKERFSAEFPKEGPSILRIQQVVRGDSAAYFCASSPGPGTGTRDTQYFGPGTRLTVL.

The genes are TRBV12-5 and TRBJ2-1; 8 nucleotides match TRBD1. Germline V lookup: CDR1 LGHNT, CDR2 FRNRAP. The CDR3 has 15 residues. J gave up 5 bases and V 0 bases, and 3 bases lay outside the gene matches. The CDR3 sequence: CASGLVGTGNNEQFF. DNA for the CDR3: TGTGCTAGTGGTTTGGTAGGGACAGGTAACAATGAGCAGTTCTTC. Full variable domain (rest looked up from reference TRBV12-5 and TRBJ2-1): DARVTQTPRHKVTEMGQEVTMRCQPILGHNTVFWYRQTMMQGLELLAYFRNRAPLDDSGMPKDRFSAEMPDATLATLKIQPSEPRDSAVYFCASGLVGTGNNEQFFGPGTRLTVL.

This clone was recorded once. The chain has TRBV6-2 or TRBV6-3 and TRBJ2-7, with TRBD2 matching over 9 bases. The CDR3 is 17 amino acids. Germline CDR1 and CDR2: MNHEY and SVGEGT. V was clipped by 6 bases and J by 5 bases; unmatched bases: 17. CDR3 in DNA: TGTGCCAGCAGCTCCACGCCTCTAGCGGGGTTATTCCACGAGCAGTACGTC. As protein: CASSSTPLAGLFHEQYV.